This T cell receptor beta chain was recorded in a study of T-cell reconstitution after alpha-beta-depleted transplantation in children (dated by TCRdb to 2016 to 2017). For the wider study: Using TCR repertoire profiling, the study quantitatively followed how T-cell immune reconstitution unfolded in children after TCRalphabeta/CD19-depleted allogeneic hematopoietic cell transplantation.

Library prep was done by PCR. These reads were obtained on an Illumina HiSeq 2500. TCR libraries were prepared with molecular barcoding, using unique molecular identifiers to normalize TCRbeta repertoire quantification. TCRdb reworked the public reads: Q25 trimming with fastp, MiXCR clone assembly, productive beta chains retained. Every CDR3 protein is listed once, alongside the most common genes and DNA of its rows. This sample lists about 240,000 distinct CDR3 sequences; 25% were detected once. The biggest ten clones account for about 2.8% of the sample. The paper's findings and limits, for the study overall: Over the following months the frequencies of hyperexpanded clones went down, and after one year T-cell counts and TCRbeta diversity were mostly credited to newly produced T cells. The apparently early alphabetaT-cell count recovery about two months after transplant was reportedly dependent on only several hundred rapidly expanded clones derived from non-depleted graft cells. In some patients, the high TCRbeta diversity seen at day 60 was put down to recipient T cells and intrathymic progenitors that had survived conditioning.

V and J lose 0 bases and 0 bases, and a span of 10 bases separates them. The CDR3 covers 15 residues, taking in both the cysteine and the phenylalanine. The sequence is cut down to CDR3 DNA, 45 bases in frame from base 1. CDR1 is given as DFQATT and CDR2 as SNEGSKA, both from the germline V gene (reference sequence). Remarks on this clonotype: This clone's antigen is unknown. No base quality information exists; no much larger clone differs at one position.

This specimen's treatment or condition label, interpreted: allogeneic hematopoietic cell transplantation with graft depleted of TCRalphabeta T cells and CD19 B cells. The transplant recipients were children given TCRalphabeta/CD19-depleted allogeneic hematopoietic cell grafts. This sample comprised PBMCs, obtained before TCRalphabeta/CD19-depleted stem cell transplant. This sequence originates from a girl between 2 and 10 years old with Fanconi anemia, due to receive a stem cell transplant. The rearrangement joined TRBV20-1 to TRBJ2-3, with the D gene not confidently named. The DNA sequence is as follows: TGCAGTGCTAGAGATCGAGGCAGCAGCACAGATACGCAGTATTTT. Its coded protein is CSARDRGSSTDTQYF.